These T cell receptor beta chains were read from a single sample in a study of T-cell memory formation after mild COVID-19. One entry per CDR3 protein, called by TCRdb with MiXCR from the 5' RACE reads. The data contain over 350,000 distinct CDR3 sequences, roughly 15% of them singletons. Sequencing used PBMCs or a T cell subset sorted from them (not recorded which). The origin of the receptors is a man between 18 and 35 years old who had mild COVID-19 (a few samples of this study predate the infection). Cell type and time point are not known. Both conserved end residues are part of each CDR3. D genes are given only for firm matches. Not all rows give a size; the values are once, few, many and, for expanded clones, a class.

V	D	size	J	DNA	CDR3
TRBV12-3/TRBV12-4	TRBD1	NA	TRBJ1-2	TGTGCCAGCAGTTGGGACAGGGGGCCCTTGTATGGCTACACCTTC	CASSWDRGPLYGYTF
TRBV5-5	NA	few	TRBJ2-5	TGTGCCAGCAGGGACCCAGGGGGGGAAGAGACCCAGTACTTC	CASRDPGGEETQYF
TRBV5-1	NA	few	TRBJ2-2	TGCGCCAGCAGCCCCACTTCTTACGCGAACACCGGGGAGCTGTTTTTT	CASSPTSYANTGELFF
TRBV29-1	NA	many	TRBJ2-1	TGCAGCGTGGGGGTTTCCTACAATGAGCAGTTCTTC	CSVGVSYNEQFF
TRBV6-5	NA	few	TRBJ2-7	TGTGCCAGCAGGCGGGACGGCAAGACCTCCTACGAGCAGTACTTC	CASRRDGKTSYEQYF
TRBV5-1	TRBD1	few	TRBJ1-2	TGCGCCAGCAGCTTGGTTCCAGGGGGCGCCTATGGCTACACCTTC	CASSLVPGGAYGYTF
TRBV9	TRBD1	NA	TRBJ2-5	TGTGCCAGCAGCGAGGGACAGGGTTGGAAAGAGACCCAGTACTTC	CASSEGQGWKETQYF
TRBV3-1	TRBD2	NA	TRBJ2-3	TGTGCCAGCCCGTCCCAGCGGGGGGCGGACGATACGCAGTATTTT	CASPSQRGADDTQYF
TRBV13	NA	many	TRBJ1-6	TGTGCCAGCAGCCAAGCCCGGGGGGGGCCCCTCCACTTT	CASSQARGGPLHF
TRBV28	TRBD1	few	TRBJ1-5	TGTGCCAGCAGTTTTCGGGACAGAGGGAATCAGCCCCAGCATTTT	CASSFRDRGNQPQHF
TRBV9	TRBD1	NA	TRBJ1-2	TGTGCCAGCAGCGGACAGGGGACCTATGGCTACACCTTC	CASSGQGTYGYTF
TRBV7-8	NA	few	TRBJ2-7	TGTGCCAGCAGCTTTGACCGGATCGAGCAGTACTTC	CASSFDRIEQYF
TRBV7-9	NA	few	TRBJ2-7	TGTGCCAGCAGCCCGTTATCCTACGAGCAGTACTTC	CASSPLSYEQYF
TRBV7-9	NA	many	TRBJ2-5	TGTGCCAGCAGCTTAGGTGACCAAACCGGAGAGACCCAGTACTTC	CASSLGDQTGETQYF
TRBV11-1	NA	NA	TRBJ2-3	TGTGCCAGCAGCAAGGACTCGTGGGATACGCAGTATTTT	CASSKDSWDTQYF
TRBV20-1	TRBD1	once	TRBJ1-6	TGCAGTGCTACTGACAGGGATTCACCCCTCCACTTT	CSATDRDSPLHF
TRBV18	NA	few	TRBJ2-5	TGTGCCAGCTCTCCCGGGACTCTTGAGGCCCAGTACTTC	CASSPGTLEAQYF
TRBV2	TRBD1	NA	TRBJ2-1	TGTGCCAGCAAGGACAGGCAGAAGTACAATGAGCAGTTCTTC	CASKDRQKYNEQFF
TRBV20-1	NA	NA	TRBJ1-1	TGCAGTGCTAGAGGGAATTCGGACACTGAAGCTTTCTTT	CSARGNSDTEAFF
TRBV20-1	NA	few	TRBJ1-4	TGCAGTGCTTCTCTGGGGGCAACTAATGAAAAACTGTTTTTT	CSASLGATNEKLFF
TRBV15	TRBD1	NA	TRBJ2-6	TGTGCCACCAGCAGCCTACGAGGACAGGGACCGCTGCCTGGATCAAGCTCTGGGGCCAACGTCCTGACTTTC	CATSSLRGQGPLPGSSSGANVLTF
TRBV7-9	NA	few	TRBJ1-1	TGTGCCAGCAGCCCGTTAACTGAAGCTTTCTTT	CASSPLTEAFF
TRBV20-1	NA	many	TRBJ2-3	TGCAGTGCTAGAGGACTTGCGAGCACAGATACGCAGTATTTT	CSARGLASTDTQYF
TRBV4-3	NA	few	TRBJ2-5	TGCGCCAGCAGCCAAGATATATCGGGGTTCCAAGAGACCCAGTACTTC	CASSQDISGFQETQYF
TRBV6-5	TRBD1	few	TRBJ1-1	TGTGCCAGCAGTTACTCTACAGGGGGCCTGGAGAACACTGAAGCTTTCTTT	CASSYSTGGLENTEAFF
TRBV4-3	NA	few	TRBJ1-3	TGCGCCAGCAGCCACACATCCCGGGGCTTAGGAAACACCATATATTTT	CASSHTSRGLGNTIYF
TRBV7-2	NA	few	TRBJ1-2	TGTGCCAGCAGCTTAGATGCGGGCCCTGGCTACACCTTC	CASSLDAGPGYTF
TRBV6-2/TRBV6-3	TRBD2	few	TRBJ2-3	TGTGCCAGCAACAATCCGGGAGGCGTCACAGATACGCAGTATTTT	CASNNPGGVTDTQYF
TRBV5-8	TRBD1	NA	TRBJ1-1	TGTGCCAGCAGCTTGGAGGGACAGGGGAACACTGAAGCTTTCTTT	CASSLEGQGNTEAFF
TRBV2	TRBD1	NA	TRBJ1-5	TGTGCCAACGGACAGGGGGATCAGCCCCAGCATTTT	CANGQGDQPQHF
TRBV6-6	NA	few	TRBJ2-4	TGTGCCAGCAGCCCTGGAGGGGCAGCCAAAAACATTCAGTACTTC	CASSPGGAAKNIQYF
TRBV10-2	NA	few	TRBJ1-6	TGCGCCAGCAGTGAACCGTCGACAGGCTTGGTCTTGGATTCACCCCTCCACTTT	CASSEPSTGLVLDSPLHF
TRBV6-2/TRBV6-3	NA	NA	TRBJ2-3	TGTGCCAGCAGTTACCTAGCTGGAGATACGCAGTATTTT	CASSYLAGDTQYF
TRBV28	NA	NA	TRBJ1-2	TGTGCCAGCGGCGGCGGGGACGCCCGGGGGAATGGCTACACCTTC	CASGGGDARGNGYTF
TRBV28	TRBD2	few	TRBJ2-5	TGTGCCAGCAGAACAGGGAGCGGGGGGGCGGAGACCCAGTACTTC	CASRTGSGGAETQYF
TRBV7-2	NA	NA	TRBJ2-5	TGTGCCAGCAGCTTAAGAGAAGGGGGGACCCAGTACTTC	CASSLREGGTQYF
TRBV7-2	TRBD1	few	TRBJ2-7	TGTGCCAGCAGCTTCGGACAGGCAATTCCTGAGCAGTACTTC	CASSFGQAIPEQYF
TRBV24-1	NA	NA	TRBJ2-6	TGTGCCACCGAGGTTCCGGGACCCTCTGGGGCCAACGTCCTGACTTTC	CATEVPGPSGANVLTF
TRBV21-1	NA	NA	TRBJ1-5	TGTGCCAGCAGCAAAGTAGCGGGACAGGGAGGAAACCAGCCCCAGCATTTT	CASSKVAGQGGNQPQHF
TRBV5-1	NA	many	TRBJ2-1	TGCGCCAGCTTTGGCAGCCTGGGGAATGAGCAGTTCTTC	CASFGSLGNEQFF
TRBV5-1	TRBD1	few	TRBJ1-2	TGCGCCAGCAGCTTGAATCCCTACGACAGGGCGGCCTATGGCTACACCTTC	CASSLNPYDRAAYGYTF
TRBV5-1	NA	few	TRBJ1-1	TGCGCCAGCAGCACCAGGGGAGGGGGGACTGAAGCTTTCTTT	CASSTRGGGTEAFF
TRBV6-2/TRBV6-3	NA	NA	TRBJ1-5	TGTGCCAGCAGCAACGCAGGTTACTTCAATCAGCCCCAGCATTTT	CASSNAGYFNQPQHF
TRBV5-1	TRBD1	few	TRBJ1-2	TGCGCCAGCAGCTTGGGCGGGACAGGCGACTATGGCTACACCTTC	CASSLGGTGDYGYTF
TRBV19	NA	NA	TRBJ2-7	TGTGCCAGTAGTATGTGGCAGGGTGACATCGAGCAGTACTTC	CASSMWQGDIEQYF